This record looks at one T cell receptor beta chain sequence and its context. The data derive from a study of blood T cell repertoires in COVID-19. The study recruited people aged 18 to 89 years across approximately 25 US areas. Grouping used clinical history reported by participants in a survey and questionnaire. The CDR3 spans 17 residues. Per the germline V gene, CDR1 is SEHNR and CDR2 is FQNEAQ (reference sequence). V lost 2 bases, J lost 5 bases, and 18 bases lay in between. Sequenced by immunoSEQ multiplex PCR; TCRdb stores in-frame clones only, minus some. The table includes 300,000 or so clones, around 92% detected once.

The chain joins TRBV7-9 to TRBJ2-2; possibly TRBD2 for D (5 bases). The receptor's source is a woman between 45 and 65 years old who had been exposed to COVID-19. Sequencing was carried out using PBMCs or T cells enriched from blood (not recorded which). For the CDR3, the DNA is TGTGCCAGCAGCTTACGGCGCGGCCGGGGTTGGACCGGGGAGCTGTTTTTT. Amino acid sequence: CASSLRRGRGWTGELFF.